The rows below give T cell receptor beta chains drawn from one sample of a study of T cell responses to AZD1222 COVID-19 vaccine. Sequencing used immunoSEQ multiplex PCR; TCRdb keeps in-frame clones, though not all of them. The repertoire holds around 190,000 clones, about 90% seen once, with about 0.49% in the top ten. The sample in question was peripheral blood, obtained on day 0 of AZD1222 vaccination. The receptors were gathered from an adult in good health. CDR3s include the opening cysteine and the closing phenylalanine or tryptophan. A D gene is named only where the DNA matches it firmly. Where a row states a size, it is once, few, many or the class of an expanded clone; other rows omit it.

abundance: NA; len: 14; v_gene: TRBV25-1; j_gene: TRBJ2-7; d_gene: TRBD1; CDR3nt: TGTGCCAGCAGTAAATTCAGGGGGCTCGACGAGCAGTACTTC; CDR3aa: CASSKFRGLDEQYF
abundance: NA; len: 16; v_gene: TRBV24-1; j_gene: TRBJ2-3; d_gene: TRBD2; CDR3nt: TGTGCCACCAGTGATGGGCCTAGCGGCGGCCCAGATACGCAGTATTTT; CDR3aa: CATSDGPSGGPDTQYF
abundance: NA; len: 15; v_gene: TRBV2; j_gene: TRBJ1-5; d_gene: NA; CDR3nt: TGTGCCAGCAGCGTACTCACAGGGAAGGGTCAGCCCCAGCATTTT; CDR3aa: CASSVLTGKGQPQHF
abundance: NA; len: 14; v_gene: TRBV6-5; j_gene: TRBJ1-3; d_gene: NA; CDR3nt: TGTGCCAGCAGTCCCAACGGGGGTGGAAACACCATATATTTT; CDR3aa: CASSPNGGGNTIYF
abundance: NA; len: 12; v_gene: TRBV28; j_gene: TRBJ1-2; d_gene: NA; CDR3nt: TGTGCCGTGGCCAGGGATCCCTATGGCTACACCTTC; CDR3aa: CAVARDPYGYTF
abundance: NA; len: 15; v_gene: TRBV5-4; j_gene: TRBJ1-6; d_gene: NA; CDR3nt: TGTGCCAGCAGCTTGGCAGGGTTTTATAATTCACCCCTCCACTTT; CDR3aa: CASSLAGFYNSPLHF
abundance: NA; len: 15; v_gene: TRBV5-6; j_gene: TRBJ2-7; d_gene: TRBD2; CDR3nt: TGTGCCAGCAGCTTGGAACCTAGCGGCCACTACGAGCAGTACTTC; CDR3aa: CASSLEPSGHYEQYF
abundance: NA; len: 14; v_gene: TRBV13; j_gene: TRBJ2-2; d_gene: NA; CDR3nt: TGTGCCAGCAGCTTAATCCAGGGGAACGGGGAGCTGTTTTTT; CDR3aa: CASSLIQGNGELFF
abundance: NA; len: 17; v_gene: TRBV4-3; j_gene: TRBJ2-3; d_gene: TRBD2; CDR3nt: TGCGCCAGCAGCCGGACTGGGAGCGGGGTAGGCACAGATACGCAGTATTTT; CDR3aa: CASSRTGSGVGTDTQYF
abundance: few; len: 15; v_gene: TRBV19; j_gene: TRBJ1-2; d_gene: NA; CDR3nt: TGTGCCAGTAGTATATCCCCCCAGGGGAACTATGGCTACACCTTC; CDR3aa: CASSISPQGNYGYTF
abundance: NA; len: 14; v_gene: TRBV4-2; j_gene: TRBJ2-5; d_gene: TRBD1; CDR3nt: TGTGCCAGCAGCCAATCGACAGGGGCAGAGACCCAGTACTTC; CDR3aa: CASSQSTGAETQYF
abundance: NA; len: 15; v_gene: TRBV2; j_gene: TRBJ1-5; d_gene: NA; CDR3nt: TGTGCCAGCAGGCTCGGAACAGGGAGCAATCAGCCCCAGCATTTT; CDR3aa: CASRLGTGSNQPQHF
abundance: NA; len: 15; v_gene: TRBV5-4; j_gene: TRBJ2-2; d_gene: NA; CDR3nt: TGTGCCAGCAGTCCGGGGAGATCTACTACCGGGGAGCTGTTTTTT; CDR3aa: CASSPGRSTTGELFF
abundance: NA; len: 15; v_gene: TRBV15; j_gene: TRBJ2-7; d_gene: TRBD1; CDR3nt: TGTGCCACCAGGAAAGACAGGGCGTCCTCCTACGAGCAGTACTTC; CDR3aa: CATRKDRASSYEQYF
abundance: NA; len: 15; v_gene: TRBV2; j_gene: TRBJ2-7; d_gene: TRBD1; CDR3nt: TGTGCCAGCAGAGCCGGGACAGGCCATCAAGGAGAGCAGTACTTC; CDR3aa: CASRAGTGHQGEQYF
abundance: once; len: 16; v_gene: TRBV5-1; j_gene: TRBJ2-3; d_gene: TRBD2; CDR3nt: TGCGCCAGCAGTACGAGCGGGGGGCGAAGGACAGATACGCAGTATTTT; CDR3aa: CASSTSGGRRTDTQYF
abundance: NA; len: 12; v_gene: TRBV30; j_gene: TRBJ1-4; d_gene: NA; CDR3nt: TGTGCCTGGAGTGCAACTAATGAAAAACTGTTTTTT; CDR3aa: CAWSATNEKLFF
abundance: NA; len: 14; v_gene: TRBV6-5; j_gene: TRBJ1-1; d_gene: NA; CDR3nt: TGTGCCAGCAATGGGCCCCTCGGAATCGGTGAAGCTTTCTTT; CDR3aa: CASNGPLGIGEAFF
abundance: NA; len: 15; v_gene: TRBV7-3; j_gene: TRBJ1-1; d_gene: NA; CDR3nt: TGTGCCAGCAGCCTCATGGGGGAGGGAAGCACTGAAGCTTTCTTT; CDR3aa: CASSLMGEGSTEAFF